In its sample, the clone carrying this TCR beta chain was seen once. What it binds is not known. A much larger clone sits a single nucleotide away, making a read error possible. Samples came from axillary lymph nodes draining the breast cancer. This entry comes from a study of breast tumors, draining lymph nodes, adjacent tissues. TCRdb re-called the multiplex PCR reads with MiXCR, one entry per CDR3 protein. The data contain approximately 170,000 distinct CDR3 sequences, approximately 30% of them singletons. The germline V gene encodes CDR1 MNHNS and CDR2 SASEGT. CDR3 length: 15 residues. The study, taken as a whole, reports: Data only fit, rather than demonstrated, lymph node origin of most tumor T cells.

Sample: axillary lymph node tissue. The origin of this receptor is a female donor with breast cancer. Some clones in this sample may be carry-over from other donors' samples. The chain employs TRBV6-1 and TRBJ1-2; TRBD1 is a possible D gene (6 bases). The CDR3 DNA reads TGTGCCAGCAGTCAAGCACAGGGACGCAACTATGGCTACACCTTC. It specifies CASSQAQGRNYGYTF.